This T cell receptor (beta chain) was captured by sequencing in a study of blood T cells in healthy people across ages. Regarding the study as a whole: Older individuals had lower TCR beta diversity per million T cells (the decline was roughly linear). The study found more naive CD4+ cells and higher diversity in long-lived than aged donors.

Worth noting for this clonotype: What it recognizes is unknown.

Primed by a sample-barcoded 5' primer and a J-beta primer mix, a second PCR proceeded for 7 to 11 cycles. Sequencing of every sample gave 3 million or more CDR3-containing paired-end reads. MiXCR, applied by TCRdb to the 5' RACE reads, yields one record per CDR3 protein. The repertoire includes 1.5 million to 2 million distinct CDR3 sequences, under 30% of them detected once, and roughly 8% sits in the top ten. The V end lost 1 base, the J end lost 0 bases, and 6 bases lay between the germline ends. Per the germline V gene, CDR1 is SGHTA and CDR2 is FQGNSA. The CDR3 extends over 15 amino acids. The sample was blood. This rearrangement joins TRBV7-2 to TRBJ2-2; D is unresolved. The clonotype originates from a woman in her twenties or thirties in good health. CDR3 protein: CASSLGWANTGELFF. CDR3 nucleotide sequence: TGTGCCAGCAGCTTAGGTTGGGCGAACACCGGGGAGCTGTTTTTT. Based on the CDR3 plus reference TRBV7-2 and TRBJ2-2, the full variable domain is GAGVSQSPSNKVTEKGKDVELRCDPISGHTALYWYRQSLGQGLEFLIYFQGNSAPDKSGLPSDRFSAERTGGSVSTLTIQRTQQEDSAVYLCASSLGWANTGELFFGEGSRLTVL.